This T cell receptor beta chain was captured in a study of early T cells in non-severe SARS-CoV-2 infection. For the study at large: Chains were unpaired, as sequencing was done on bulk RNA from unsorted whole blood. Points from the study as a whole: Matching against VDJdb likely underestimated virus-specific expansions, favoring anti-spike CD8.

Individual cDNA molecules were tagged with unique molecular identifiers, the study reported. MiXCR, run by TCRdb on the 5' RACE reads, gives a single entry per CDR3 protein. The table has 60,000 or so distinct CDR3 sequences, about a tenth seen once. Note on this clonotype: Antigen unknown.

The source material was whole blood. The receptor comes from an adult who was a healthcare worker with PCR-confirmed SARS-CoV-2 infection or an uninfected control (not recorded which).

The CDR3 is CASSPEGWGNQPQHF. The CDR3 DNA sequence: TGTGCCAGCTCACCCGAAGGGTGGGGCAATCAGCCCCAGCATTTT. The chain recombines TRBV18 with TRBJ1-5; the D is unclear. Deletions cut 3 bases from V and 2 bases from J, with 11 bases between. The CDR3 is 15 amino acids. Germline CDR1 KGHSH, CDR2 LQKENI.